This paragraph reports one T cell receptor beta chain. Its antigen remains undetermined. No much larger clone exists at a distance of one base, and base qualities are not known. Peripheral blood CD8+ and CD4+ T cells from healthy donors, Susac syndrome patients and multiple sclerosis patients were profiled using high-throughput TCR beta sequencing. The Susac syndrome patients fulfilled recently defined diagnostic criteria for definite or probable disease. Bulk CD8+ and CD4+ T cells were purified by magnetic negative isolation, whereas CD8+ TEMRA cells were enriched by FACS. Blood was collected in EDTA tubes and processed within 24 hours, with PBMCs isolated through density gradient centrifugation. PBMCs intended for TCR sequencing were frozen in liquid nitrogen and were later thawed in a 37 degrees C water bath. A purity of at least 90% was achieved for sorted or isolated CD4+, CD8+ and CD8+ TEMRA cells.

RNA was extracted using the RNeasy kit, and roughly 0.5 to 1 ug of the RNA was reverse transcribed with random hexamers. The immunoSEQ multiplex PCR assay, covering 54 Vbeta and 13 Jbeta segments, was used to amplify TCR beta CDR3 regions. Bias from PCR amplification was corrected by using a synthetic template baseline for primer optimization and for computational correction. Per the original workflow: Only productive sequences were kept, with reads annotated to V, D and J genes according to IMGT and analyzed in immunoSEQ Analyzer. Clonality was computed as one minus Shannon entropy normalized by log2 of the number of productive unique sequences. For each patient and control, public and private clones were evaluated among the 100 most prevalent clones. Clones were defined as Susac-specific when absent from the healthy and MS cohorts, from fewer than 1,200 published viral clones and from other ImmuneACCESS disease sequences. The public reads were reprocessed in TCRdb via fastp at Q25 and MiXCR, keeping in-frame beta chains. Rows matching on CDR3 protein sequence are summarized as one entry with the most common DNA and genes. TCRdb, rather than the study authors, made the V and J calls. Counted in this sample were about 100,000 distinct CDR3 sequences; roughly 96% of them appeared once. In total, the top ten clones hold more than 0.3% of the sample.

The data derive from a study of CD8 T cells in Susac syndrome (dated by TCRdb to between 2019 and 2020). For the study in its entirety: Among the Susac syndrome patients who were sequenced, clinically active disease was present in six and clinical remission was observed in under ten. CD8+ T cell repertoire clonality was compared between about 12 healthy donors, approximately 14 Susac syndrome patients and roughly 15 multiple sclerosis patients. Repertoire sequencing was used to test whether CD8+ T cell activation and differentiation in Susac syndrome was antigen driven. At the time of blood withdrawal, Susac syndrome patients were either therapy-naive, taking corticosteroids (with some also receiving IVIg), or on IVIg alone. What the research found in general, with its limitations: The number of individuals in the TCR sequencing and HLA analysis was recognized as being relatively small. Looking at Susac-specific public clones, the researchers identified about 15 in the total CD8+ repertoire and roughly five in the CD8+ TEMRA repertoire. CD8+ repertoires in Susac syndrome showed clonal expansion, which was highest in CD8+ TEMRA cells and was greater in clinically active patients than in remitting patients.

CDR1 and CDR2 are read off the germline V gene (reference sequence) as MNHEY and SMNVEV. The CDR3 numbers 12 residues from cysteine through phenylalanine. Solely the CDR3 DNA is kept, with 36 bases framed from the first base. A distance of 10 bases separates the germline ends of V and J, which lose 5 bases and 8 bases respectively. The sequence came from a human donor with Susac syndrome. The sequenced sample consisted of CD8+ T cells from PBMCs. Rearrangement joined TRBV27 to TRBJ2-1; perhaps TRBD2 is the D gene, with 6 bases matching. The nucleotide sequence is TGTGCCAGCAGTACTATAGCGGATGAGCAGTTCTTC. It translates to CASSTIADEQFF.